Included here is one TCR beta chain sequence, with context. Its antigen is not yet known. There are no base qualities to consult, and no much larger clone falls within one base. At the DNA level, this CDR3 is encoded by other sequences in the same sample as well. The sample is drawn from a study of blood T cell repertoires in COVID-19 (dated by TCRdb to between 2020 and 2021). Background for the entire study: Samples covering the acute and convalescent phases of COVID-19 were provided by collaborators in the United States, Italy and Spain. Samples came from the ongoing ImmuneRACE study (first 160 participants) plus 1,254 subjects from 6 global collaborators. The repertoires were made available in a free public database intended to serve as a resource for research on the immune response to SARS-CoV-2. The material from the prospective study consisted of cDNA or gDNA derived from T cells, B-cell-depleted T cells, or PBMCs. Where available, HLA class I and class II types were obtained from metadata supplied by the sample provider rather than from assay-based typing. Deeply sampled blood TCRbeta repertoires from subjects exposed to, actively infected with, or recovered from COVID-19 were included in the dataset. The sample metadata nearly always contained a de-identified subject ID, COVID-19 status, age in years and sex.

TCRbeta CDR3 regions were amplified from genomic DNA using the immunoSEQ Assay, a bias-controlled multiplex PCR. As for the authors' bioinformatics: The number of nucleated cells in each sample was estimated from the amplification of reference gene primers within the assay. To quantify the absolute abundance of each unique TCRbeta CDR3 rearrangement, sequence reads were collapsed and filtered. Productive Simpson clonality was computed per sample as the square root of Simpson's diversity index over productive rearrangements. The immuneACCESS repertoire file appears here via TCRdb, limited to in-frame rearrangements. These files lack a portion of the clones; in checked studies, under half of the deficit traces to unresolved V genes, and the cause of the others is not known. The DNA was the basis for D and trimming; V, J and clone size are from that table. The sample contains 150,000 to 200,000 clones, around 80% of them found a single time. Of the sample, about 14% is held by the ten largest clones.

A second Seattle source provided samples from volunteer blood donors who had recovered from COVID-19. The collaborating institutions used their own protocols to collect whole blood in K2EDTA tubes. For TCRbeta analysis, collaborator samples were shipped as frozen whole blood, as isolated PBMCs, or as DNA extracted from either sample type. V trim: 3 bases; J trim: 4 bases; unmatched bases: 5. As encoded in the germline V gene, CDR1 is MNHEY while CDR2 is SVGEGT. The CDR3 goes from the cysteine to the phenylalanine over 15 residues. The sequence is cut down to CDR3 DNA, 45 bases in frame from base 1. Paper-wide results and their limitations: How much clinical and demographic metadata was included differed by source and by participant, and the metadata was provided uncurated.

This clonotype originated in a man aged 50-60 years who had recovered from COVID-19. Sequenced input: peripheral blood. The chain joins TRBV6-2 or TRBV6-3 to TRBJ2-7, and 11 junction bases match TRBD2. CDR3 sequence: CASSYTSGSRYEQYF. The DNA sequence is as follows: TGTGCCAGCAGTTATACTAGCGGGAGTAGGTACGAGCAGTACTTC.